This record covers a single T cell receptor (beta chain). Its target is unknown. One base away lies a much larger clone, so this may be a sequencing read error. This sample was included in a study of T-cell memory formation after mild COVID-19. Study-wide context: Largely, TCR clusters stayed within a single donor.

Sample barcodes and UMIs were carried by the TCR alpha and TCR beta cDNA libraries that 5'RACE generated with constant-segment primers. TCRdb recomputed calls from the 5' RACE reads with MiXCR, one row per CDR3 protein. Of 470,000 or so distinct CDR3 sequences in the sample, 20% are singletons; the top ten hold more than 8%. General study points: CD4+ bias marked clones expanding day 15 to 37, unlike balanced contracting clones. Pre-infection memory showed some responding clones, and this suggested that cross-reactive memory joined.

With 10 bases removed from V and 3 bases from J, the gap between germline ends came to 7 bases. Germline assignment: CDR1 MNHNY and CDR2 SVGAGI (reference sequence). This CDR3 contains 11 residues. Input material: PBMCs or a T cell subset sorted from them (not recorded which). This TCR was recovered from an adult woman who had mild COVID-19 (a few samples of this study predate the infection). Cell type and time point are not known. The chain couples TRBV6-6 to TRBJ1-3, with D hard to call. DNA for the CDR3: TGTGCCATCCGGGGTGGAAACACCATATATTTT. Translating it yields CAIRGGNTIYF.